This T cell receptor beta chain was sequenced for a study of T cell responses to AZD1222 COVID-19 vaccine. Second doses that came at about 4 or about 12 weeks were put together. The CDR3 contains 15 residues. The V and J ends lost 4 bases and 2 bases, in that order; junction bases with no gene match: 6. In germline, CDR1 is SGDLS, CDR2 YYNGEE. Method: immunoSEQ multiplex PCR; TCRdb's copy keeps in-frame clones and lacks some. The table lists some 160,000 clones, around 88% of them singletons, with approximately 0.97% in the top ten. V and J are TRBV9 and TRBJ1-2, with TRBD1 matching 9 bases. Material: peripheral blood, obtained 28 days after the second AZD1222 dose. This clonotype was sampled from an adult who received the AZD1222 COVID-19 vaccine. The CDR3 DNA sequence: TGTGCCAGCAGCCCCACCGGGACAGGGAACTATGGCTACACCTTC. Its protein product is CASSPTGTGNYGYTF. The complete variable domain, with remaining parts taken from reference TRBV9 and TRBJ1-2, reads DSGVTQTPKHLITATGQRVTLRCSPRSGDLSVYWYQQSLDQGLQFLIQYYNGEERAKGNILERFSAQQFPDLHSELNLSSLELGDSALYFCASSPTGTGNYGYTFGSGTRLTVV.